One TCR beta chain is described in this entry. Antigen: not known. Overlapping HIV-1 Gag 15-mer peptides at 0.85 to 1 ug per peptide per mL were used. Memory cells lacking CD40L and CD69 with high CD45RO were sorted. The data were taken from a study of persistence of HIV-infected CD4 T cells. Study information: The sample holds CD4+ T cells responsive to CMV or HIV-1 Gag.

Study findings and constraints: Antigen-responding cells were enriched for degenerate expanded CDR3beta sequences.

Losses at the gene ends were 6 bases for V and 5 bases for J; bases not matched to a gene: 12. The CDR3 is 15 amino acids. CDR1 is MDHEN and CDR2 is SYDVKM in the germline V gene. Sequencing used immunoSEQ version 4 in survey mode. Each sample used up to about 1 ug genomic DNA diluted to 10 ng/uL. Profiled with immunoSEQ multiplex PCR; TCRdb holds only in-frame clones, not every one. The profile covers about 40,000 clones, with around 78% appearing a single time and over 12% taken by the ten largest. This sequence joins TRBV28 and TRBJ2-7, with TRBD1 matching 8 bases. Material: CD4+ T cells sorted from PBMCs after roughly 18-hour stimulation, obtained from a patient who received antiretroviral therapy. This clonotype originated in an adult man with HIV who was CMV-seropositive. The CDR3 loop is CASSSPRSGGNEQYF. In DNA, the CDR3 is TGTGCCAGCAGCTCACCCCGTTCAGGGGGCAACGAGCAGTACTTC.